The present T cell receptor beta chain was sequenced within a study of T-cell reconstitution after alpha-beta-depleted transplantation in children. This clonotype was recorded many times. What it binds is not known. It was with unique molecular identifiers that the TCRbeta library was prepared. MiXCR was run by TCRdb on the PCR reads, yielding one entry per CDR3 protein. Of approximately 300,000 distinct CDR3 sequences in the sample, around 10% were seen once. Per germline, CDR1 LGHNA and CDR2 YSLEER. With 4 bases clipped from V and 2 bases from J, the junction kept 5 bases outside the gene matches. The length of the CDR3 is 15 residues. Overall study results and limits: There were reportedly several hundred expanded graft clones from which alpha-beta T cells came about two months after transplant. T cells produced anew were the main source of T-cell counts and diversity one year after transplant.

The rearrangement links TRBV4-3 to TRBJ2-5; TRBD2 aligns across 9 bases. The clonotype was recovered from a boy less than two years old with acute myeloid leukemia, due to receive a stem cell transplant. The specimen comprised PBMCs, sampled before TCRalphabeta/CD19-depleted stem cell transplant. The CDR3, as DNA: TGCGCCAGCAGCCGTAGCGGGAGAGGGCAAGAGACCCAGTACTTC. Translating gives CASSRSGRGQETQYF.